This T cell receptor (beta chain) was profiled in a study of siplizumab effects on memory and regulatory T cells. General observations from the study: Whether proliferating Tregs in siplizumab cultures suppress was not functionally confirmed. Apparently more diverse than memory cells, naive T cells also seemed major alloresponse contributors. Reactions containing siplizumab showed mappable alloreactive CD4+ clones averaging approximately 70% Treg-derived, versus around 26% in controls.

A few counts support this clone. The antigen is not known. For every sample, about 10^5 TCR templates were assayed. Assay used: immunoSEQ multiplex PCR; TCRdb lists only in-frame clones, some missing. This table has around 58,000 clones, less than 85% appearing once. The CDR3 has 15 residues. V gave up 3 bases and J gave up 7 bases, with 19 bases separating them. Germline V gene data show CDR1 as SGHNT and CDR2 as YYREEE (reference sequence). The specimen sequenced was memory CD4+ T cells sorted from blood. This chain joins TRBV5-4 and TRBJ1-2; weak D call: TRBD1 (5 bases). This receptor was taken from a human donor in good health. The CDR3 is CASSSLSGGLGGYTF. In DNA, the CDR3 is TGTGCCAGCAGCTCCCTAAGTGGGGGTCTAGGTGGCTACACCTTC.